These 21 T cell receptor beta chains share one sample of origin, sequenced in a study of blood T cell repertoires in COVID-19. The table came from immunoSEQ multiplex PCR; TCRdb's copy has only in-frame clones and leaves some out. The data show under 250,000 clones, 90% seen once. The specimen sequenced was peripheral blood. These receptors were obtained from a young man with COVID-19, enrolled during active disease.

This rearrangement joins TRBV6-6 to TRBJ2-2; maybe TRBD2 (6 bases). The CDR3 is made up of 16 amino acids. Trimming took off 5 bases at V and 2 bases at J, with 15 bases between the two ends. The germline V gene encodes CDR1 MNHNY and CDR2 SVGAGI (reference sequence). The CDR3 loop reads CASSPPLAGNTGELFF. The DNA for the CDR3 is TGTGCCAGCAGTCCCCCCCTCGCGGGAAACACCGGGGAGCTGTTTTTT.

This rearrangement joins TRBV30 to TRBJ1-1; TRBD1 matches at 7 bases. The germline V gene encodes CDR1 GTSNPN and CDR2 SVGIG (reference sequence). CDR3 length: 13 amino acids. Trimming took 4 bases from V and 2 from J; bases not matched to a gene: 4. The CDR3 spells CAWTQGTNTEAFF. The CDR3 DNA sequence: TGTGCCTGGACACAGGGGACAAACACTGAAGCTTTCTTT.

V gene TRBV7-9 combines with J gene TRBJ1-3; D possibly corresponds to TRBD1 (5 bases). Germline V CDR1 and CDR2: SEHNR, FQNEAQ (reference sequence). The CDR3 runs to 15 residues. Trimming pared 3 bases from V and 4 bases from J, leaving 13 bases between. Here the CDR3 DNA reads TGTGCCAGCAGCTTCACGGGACTGGGCGGAAACACCATATATTTT. Translation: CASSFTGLGGNTIYF.

This chain uses TRBV4-1 with TRBJ2-5, with D possibly matching TRBD2 (6 bases). The germline V and J ends were trimmed by 4 bases and 9 bases, with 21 bases remaining between them. Germline lookup yields CDR1 MGHRA and CDR2 YSYEKL. The CDR3 has 15 amino acids. CDR3 coding DNA: TGCGCCAGCAGCCCCACCTTGGAAGCGGGCGCCTCCCAGTACTTC. It translates to CASSPTLEAGASQYF.

The chain combines TRBV7-2 with TRBJ2-3, with D uncertain. Germline assignment: CDR1 SGHTA and CDR2 FQGNSA. The CDR3 consists of 15 residues. V was trimmed by 1 base and J by 1 base, leaving 9 bases between them. The CDR3 spells CASSLVGWGTDTQYF. The CDR3 DNA follows: TGTGCCAGCAGCTTAGTGGGCTGGGGCACAGATACGCAGTATTTT.

The chain couples TRBV14 to TRBJ1-5; D is possibly TRBD1 (6 bases). Trimming removed 2 bases from V and 4 bases from J, with 6 bases in between. There are 13 residues in the CDR3. The germline V gene has CDR1 SGHDN and CDR2 FVKESK. CDR3 in DNA: TGTGCCAGCAGCCAACAGGGGAATCAGCCCCAGCATTTT. Translation gives CASSQQGNQPQHF.

V and J are TRBV29-1 and TRBJ2-7; D unclear. The V gene's germline CDR1 is SQVTM and CDR2 ANQGSEA. The V gene lost 4 bases and the J gene lost 3 bases, with 13 bases spanning the gap. The CDR3 loop spans 13 amino acids. The CDR3 DNA reads as TGCAGCGTTGTATCCATGACGGGCTACGAGCAGTACTTC. Translating gives CSVVSMTGYEQYF.

This clone was seen once. V gene TRBV7-2 combines with J gene TRBJ1-1; D ambiguous. The CDR3 is made up of 13 amino acids. Trimming took off 6 bases at V and 4 bases at J, with 12 bases between the two ends. From germline, CDR1 is SGHTA and CDR2 FQGNSA. This chain's CDR3 is CASSVKPGTEAFF. The CDR3 DNA is TGTGCCAGCAGTGTCAAACCGGGCACTGAAGCTTTCTTT.

The chain recombines TRBV11-2 with TRBJ1-2, with 12 bases identical to TRBD1. Germline CDR1 reads SGHAT; CDR2 reads FQNNGV. J gave up 7 bases and V 5 bases, and 8 bases lay outside the gene matches. This CDR3 is built from 15 residues. The CDR3 DNA sequence: TGTGCCAGCAGCCACGTCGGGACAGGGGGCAGTGGCTACACCTTC. Its translation: CASSHVGTGGSGYTF.

The chain has TRBV19 and TRBJ2-3, with a possible D match to TRBD2 (6 bases). In germline, CDR1 is LNHDA, CDR2 SQIVND (reference sequence). The CDR3 covers 14 residues. The V gene lost 3 bases and the J gene lost 0 bases, with 7 bases spanning the gap. The DNA of the CDR3 is TGTGCCAGTAGTATGGGGACTAGCACAGATACGCAGTATTTT. Its translation: CASSMGTSTDTQYF.

The chain is built from TRBV7-2 and TRBJ2-2; a possible D gene is TRBD1 (5 bases). Trimming removed 5 bases at V and 0 bases at J, with 10 bases between. CDR1 and CDR2 from the germline V gene are SGHTA and FQGNSA. This CDR3 region has 15 residues. Written as DNA, the CDR3 is TGTGCCAGCAGCGTCAAGGGGCCGAACACCGGGGAGCTGTTTTTT. Its translation: CASSVKGPNTGELFF.

J is TRBJ2-2 and V is TRBV10-3; 9 positions match TRBD1. Germline loops: CDR1 ENHRY, CDR2 SYGVKD. This CDR3 contains 16 residues. Trimming took 6 bases from V and 4 from J; bases not matched to a gene: 9. CDR3 sequence reads: CAISGVGTGITGELFF. The CDR3 DNA is TGTGCCATCAGCGGGGTAGGGACAGGGATCACCGGGGAGCTGTTTTTT.

This clone was counted a single time. The chain links TRBV21-1 to TRBJ2-2; the table assigns TRBD1, which was not confirmed against the DNA. TRBV21-1 is deemed a pseudogene. The length of the CDR3 is 16 residues. DNA for the CDR3: TGTGCCAGCAGCAAAGATAGGACAGGGGTCCCCGGGGAGCTGTTTTTT. Residues: CASSKDRTGVPGELFF.

V and J are TRBV19 and TRBJ2-1, with D maybe TRBD2 (5 bases). V was pared by 7 bases and J by 7 bases, with 20 bases between. Looked up from germline, CDR1 is LNHDA and CDR2 is SQIVND (reference sequence). The CDR3 has 15 amino acids. The CDR3 loop reads CASTLRGEVSNEQFF. The CDR3 DNA follows: TGTGCCAGTACCCTCCGGGGAGAGGTTTCAAATGAGCAGTTCTTC.

This sequence joins TRBV28 and TRBJ2-7; D not resolved. Trimming pared 1 base from V and 2 bases from J, leaving 21 bases between. The CDR3 extends over 18 amino acids. The germline gives CDR1 MDHEN, CDR2 SYDVKM. In nucleotides, the CDR3 is TGTGCCAGCAGTTTATTGTTGTTGGGCGCAGGCTACACCTACGAGCAGTACTTC. This sequence encodes CASSLLLLGAGYTYEQYF.

The V and J genes are TRBV7-2 and TRBJ2-7; TRBD1 might be the D (6 bases). CDR3 length: 15 amino acids. Germline assignment: CDR1 SGHTA and CDR2 FQGNSA. Trimming took 6 bases from V and 1 from J, leaving 16 bases between them. The CDR3 coding sequence is TGTGCCAGCAGTCGAGGGGGTTTGATATCCTACGAGCAGTACTTC. Translated, it gives CASSRGGLISYEQYF.

This chain joins TRBV3-1 (or the pseudogene TRBV3-2) and TRBJ1-2; 8 nucleotides match TRBD1. CDR3 length: 19 amino acids. The V and J ends lost 3 bases and 3 bases, in that order; junction bases with no gene match: 18. Germline assignment: CDR1 LGHDT and CDR2 YNNKEL (reference sequence). CDR3 DNA: TGTGCCAGCAGCCAGGTCCGCAGGGGGCGCCGGTTAAGCGACTATGGCTACACCTTC. Its protein product is CASSQVRRGRRLSDYGYTF.

This rearrangement joins TRBV28 to TRBJ1-2, with D possibly matching TRBD1 (6 bases). This CDR3 is built from 13 residues. The germline CDR1 and CDR2 sequences are MDHEN and SYDVKM. The V and J ends lost 7 bases and 7 bases respectively, with 16 bases between them. CDR3 bases: TGTGCCAGCACAGGTAGAGGGGGAAGTGGCTACACCTTC. Its translation: CASTGRGGSGYTF.

The chain joins TRBV28 to TRBJ1-3; no clear D gene. Germline loops: CDR1 MDHEN, CDR2 SYDVKM. This CDR3 has 15 amino acids. The ends were cut back, 2 bases at V and 2 bases at J, with 10 bases in the middle. CDR3 in DNA: TGTGCCAGCAGTTTACTCCCGGGGACTGGAAACACCATATATTTT. This gives the protein CASSLLPGTGNTIYF. Based on the CDR3 plus reference TRBV28 and TRBJ1-3, the full variable domain is DVKVTQSSRYLVKRTGEKVFLECVQDMDHENMFWYRQDPGLGLRLIYFSYDVKMKEKGDIPEGYSVSREKKERFSLILESASTNQTSMYLCASSLLPGTGNTIYFGEGSWLTVV.

The chain uses TRBV11-2 and TRBJ1-3, with TRBD1 identical over 8 bases. Germline lookup yields CDR1 SGHAT and CDR2 FQNNGV. V lost 5 bases to trimming and J lost 5 bases; unmatched junction nucleotides: 17. The length of the CDR3 is 18 residues. The CDR3 DNA sequence: TGTGCCAGCAGCCCGTACTCTCCCATAACAGGGGGAAGAAACACCATATATTTT. Its translation: CASSPYSPITGGRNTIYF.

V gene TRBV7-2 combines with J gene TRBJ1-4; 8 positions match TRBD1. The CDR3 contains 15 residues. V dropped 5 bases and J dropped 8; count of bases not matched to a gene: 10. The germline V gene encodes CDR1 SGHTA and CDR2 FQGNSA. The CDR3 spells CASSTRQGSPEKLFF. The CDR3 nucleotides read TGTGCCAGCAGCACCAGACAGGGGTCCCCCGAAAAACTGTTTTTT.